These 17 T cell receptor beta chains share one sample of origin, sequenced in a study of Ad26.COV2.S vaccination and SARS-CoV-2 variants. Produced via immunoSEQ multiplex PCR; TCRdb's table is partial and in-frame only. This table has tens of thousands of clones, roughly 84% appearing once. Sequencing used peripheral blood, obtained after recovery from COVID-19. Receptors originate from a human donor who had recovered from COVID-19.

The chain is built from TRBV18 and TRBJ2-5; no firm D call. The V and J ends lost 6 bases and 1 base respectively, with 3 bases between them. This CDR3 spans 11 amino acids. The germline CDR1 and CDR2 sequences are KGHSH and LQKENI. Here the CDR3 DNA reads TGTGCCAGCTCGTCCCAAGAGACCCAGTACTTC. Translating it yields CASSSQETQYF. Using reference TRBV18 and TRBJ2-5 for the parts outside the CDR3, the full variable domain is NAGVMQNPRHLVRRRGQEARLRCSPMKGHSHVYWYRQLPEEGLKFMVYLQKENIIDESGMPKERFSAEFPKEGPSILRIQQVVRGDSAAYFCASSSQETQYFGPGTRLLVL.

V is TRBV6-6 and J is TRBJ2-1; TRBD2 aligns across 15 bases. J gave up 12 bases and V 6 bases, and 12 bases lay outside the gene matches. CDR3 length: 16 amino acids. Germline V gene lookup returns CDR1 MNHNY and CDR2 SVGAGI (reference sequence). The CDR3 region is CASSRTSGRAGPGQFF. As DNA, the CDR3 is TGTGCCAGCAGCAGGACTAGCGGGAGGGCGGGCCCAGGGCAGTTCTTC.

This clone was observed once. The chain combines TRBV7-3 with TRBJ2-1; 12 bases line up with TRBD2. The CDR3 length is 16 residues. Germline CDR1 SGHTA, CDR2 FQGTGA. V trimming: 5 bases; J trimming: 8 bases; junction bases outside the gene matches: 10. The DNA of the CDR3 is TGTGCCAGCAGCCCCGCCGGGACTAGCGGGTTGTATGAGCAGTTCTTC. This gives the protein CASSPAGTSGLYEQFF.

J is TRBJ1-4 and V is TRBV9, with 7 bases aligning to TRBD1. Germline CDR1 SGDLS, CDR2 YYNGEE. The ends lost 3 bases at V and 3 bases at J; junction bases unmatched: 5. The CDR3 covers 15 residues. As DNA, the CDR3 is TGTGCCAGCAGCGGTCGACAGGGTCCTAATGAAAAACTGTTTTTT. It is translated as CASSGRQGPNEKLFF.

This chain uses TRBV10-3 with TRBJ2-7, with TRBD1 matching over 7 bases. The CDR3 totals 12 residues. The J segment lost 3 bases and the V segment lost 5 bases, leaving 1 base of the junction unmatched. Germline V gene data show CDR1 as ENHRY and CDR2 as SYGVKD. CDR3 sequence: CAISRQGYEQYF. The CDR3 DNA reads TGTGCCATCAGTCGACAGGGCTACGAGCAGTACTTC.

The rearrangement joins TRBV18 to TRBJ1-5; D gene unclear. The CDR3 loop spans 13 amino acids. CDR1 and CDR2 (germline): KGHSH, LQKENI. V lost 6 bases to trimming and J lost 7 bases, with 13 bases between them. DNA of the CDR3: TGTGCCAGCTCGTCACAGCCCGGGCAGCCCCAGCATTTT. It is translated as CASSSQPGQPQHF.

The chain is built from TRBV9 and TRBJ1-1; 7 bases match TRBD1. This CDR3 is 14 amino acids long. Germline V gene data show CDR1 as SGDLS and CDR2 as YYNGEE. V lost 5 bases, J lost 4 bases, and 8 bases stayed unmatched. The CDR3 protein is CASSGPTGVTEAFF. CDR3 nucleotides: TGTGCCAGCAGTGGTCCCACAGGGGTCACTGAAGCTTTCTTT. The complete variable domain, with remaining parts taken from reference TRBV9 and TRBJ1-1, reads DSGVTQTPKHLITATGQRVTLRCSPRSGDLSVYWYQQSLDQGLQFLIQYYNGEERAKGNILERFSAQQFPDLHSELNLSSLELGDSALYFCASSGPTGVTEAFFGQGTRLTVV.

The chain uses TRBV4-3 and TRBJ2-5; D gene ambiguous. Trimming cost V 4 bases and J 5 bases, with 11 bases left between them. The CDR3 covers 13 residues. In germline, CDR1 is LGHNA, CDR2 YSLEER. The CDR3 spells CASSPGRRETQYF. The CDR3 DNA reads as TGCGCCAGCAGCCCGGGTCGACGTGAGACCCAGTACTTC.

The genes are TRBV14 and TRBJ2-7; TRBD2 agrees at 8 bases. Per the germline V gene, CDR1 is SGHDN and CDR2 is FVKESK. The junction had 8 bases not matched to a gene; V was cut back by 2 bases and J by 5 bases. The CDR3 has 15 amino acids. The CDR3 spells CASSQRGGLVHEQYF. CDR3 nucleotides: TGTGCCAGCAGCCAACGCGGGGGGTTGGTCCACGAGCAGTACTTC. Looking up the rest from reference TRBV14 and TRBJ2-7 gives the full variable domain: EAGVTQFPSHSVIEKGQTVTLRCDPISGHDNLYWYRRVMGKEIKFLLHFVKESKQDESGMPNNRFLAERTGGTYSTLKVQPAELEDSGVYFCASSQRGGLVHEQYFGPGTRLTVT.

This sequence joins TRBV5-4 and TRBJ1-2; D gene uncertain. CDR1 and CDR2 (germline): SGHNT, YYREEE (reference sequence). This CDR3 is 13 amino acids long. Trimming took 5 bases from V and 4 from J, leaving 12 bases between them. The CDR3 DNA follows: TGTGCCAGCAGGGAATGGGTGGCCTATGGCTACACCTTC. Its translation: CASREWVAYGYTF. The full variable domain, with the rest looked up from reference TRBV5-4 and TRBJ1-2, is ETGVTQSPTHLIKTRGQQVTLRCSSQSGHNTVSWYQQALGQGPQFIFQYYREEENGRGNFPPRFSGLQFPNYSSELNVNALELDDSALYLCASREWVAYGYTFGSGTRLTVV.

A remark on this clone: A junction boundary mismatches the germline segment, possibly from a read error. This rearrangement joins TRBV7-2 to TRBJ1-4; TRBD1 might be the D (6 bases). This CDR3 is built from 14 residues. The germline V gene encodes CDR1 SGHTA and CDR2 FQGNSA. This CDR3 is CASSPSGGQHYLRF. In DNA, the CDR3 is TGTGCCAGCAGCCCATCCGGCGGACAGCACTATCTGCGTTTT.

The chain combines TRBV6-4 with TRBJ1-4; 9 bases map to TRBD1. The V and J ends lost 6 bases and 7 bases, in that order; junction bases with no gene match: 9. This CDR3 contains 15 residues. CDR1 MRHNA and CDR2 SNTAGT come from the germline V gene. The CDR3 coding sequence is TGTGCCAGCAGCCCGGGACAGGGCTCTGGTGAAAAACTGTTTTTT. Its translation is CASSPGQGSGEKLFF.

This chain connects TRBV7-8 to TRBJ1-5, with 9 nucleotides matching TRBD1. The CDR3 is made up of 16 amino acids. In germline, CDR1 is SGHVS, CDR2 FQNEAQ. The V and J ends lost 2 bases and 7 bases, in that order; junction bases with no gene match: 9. The CDR3 region is CASSLTTGGGEQPQHF. The CDR3 bases are TGTGCCAGCAGCTTAACAACAGGGGGCGGGGAACAGCCCCAGCATTTT.

The chain couples TRBV28 to TRBJ2-7; D is possibly TRBD2 (5 bases). Germline V gene data show CDR1 as MDHEN and CDR2 as SYDVKM. Deletions cut 6 bases from V and 9 bases from J, with 15 bases between. The CDR3 is made up of 12 amino acids. CDR3 nucleotides: TGTGCCAGCAGCCCACCGAGGGATGTGCAGTACTTC. The encoded protein is CASSPPRDVQYF. Drawing the rest from reference TRBV28 and TRBJ2-7, the complete variable domain is DVKVTQSSRYLVKRTGEKVFLECVQDMDHENMFWYRQDPGLGLRLIYFSYDVKMKEKGDIPEGYSVSREKKERFSLILESASTNQTSMYLCASSPPRDVQYFGPGTRLTVT.

The chain couples TRBV7-9 to TRBJ2-3; a weak D match, TRBD2 (5 bases). The CDR3 consists of 15 residues. The germline CDR1 and CDR2 sequences are SEHNR and FQNEAQ (reference sequence). V lost 5 bases and J 3 bases, leaving 15 bases between the germline ends. DNA for the CDR3: TGTGCCAGCAGCCCCCCGGGGAGCGGTACAGATACGCAGTATTTT. This gives the protein CASSPPGSGTDTQYF. The full variable domain, its missing parts supplied by reference TRBV7-9 and TRBJ2-3, is DTGVSQNPRHKITKRGQNVTFRCDPISEHNRLYWYRQTLGQGPEFLTYFQNEAQLEKSRLLSDRFSAERPKGSFSTLEIQRTEQGDSAMYLCASSPPGSGTDTQYFGPGTRLTVL.

This clone has a single count. CDR3 region: CASSPPYLEAFF. DNA of the CDR3: TGTGCCAGCAGTCCACCATATCTTGAAGCTTTCTTT. This chain links TRBV6-2 or TRBV6-3 with TRBJ1-1, with D unresolved. From germline, CDR1 is MNHEY and CDR2 SVGEGT. This CDR3 has 12 residues. The V end was cut by 5 bases, the J end by 7 bases, with 11 bases between.

This chain joins TRBV15 and TRBJ1-5; D ambiguous. Trimming shortened V by 0 bases and J by 6 bases, and 3 bases separated the two germline ends. The germline gives CDR1 LNHNV, CDR2 YYDKDF (reference sequence). The CDR3 contains 12 residues. Written as DNA, the CDR3 is TGTGCCACCAGCAGAGACAGTCAGCCCCAGCATTTT. It yields the protein CATSRDSQPQHF.